This T cell receptor beta chain was retrieved from a study of blood T cell repertoires in COVID-19. For the study at large: COVID-19 samples, acute and convalescent, were from the United States, Italy and Spain. The analysed material was cDNA or gDNA that came from T cells, B-cell-depleted T cells, or PBMCs.

In germline, CDR1 is LNHDA, CDR2 SQIVND (reference sequence). The CDR3 length is 15 residues. With 1 base removed from V and 3 bases from J, the gap between germline ends came to 12 bases. Per the study methods: Estimated nucleated cell counts came from reference gene primer amplification. Profiling relied on immunoSEQ multiplex PCR, and the TCRdb table lists in-frame clones only, not all of them. The DNA gave D and trimming, while V, J and clone size come from that table. The data show 100,000 or so clones, with approximately 85% seen just once and about 6.5% held by the top ten. J is TRBJ1-2 and V is TRBV19; a weak D match, TRBD1 (5 bases). This sequence originates from a woman aged 55-69 years with acute or convalescent COVID-19. Material for sequencing was peripheral blood. In nucleotides, the CDR3 is TGTGCCAGTAGTATAGCCCTCGGGGGGGACTATGGCTACACCTTC. Translated, it gives CASSIALGGDYGYTF.